Listed below are T cell receptor beta chains from one sample, sequenced in a study of cytomegalovirus exposure and HLA in healthy donors. TCRdb's table, derived via immunoSEQ multiplex PCR, lists solely in-frame clones and lacks some. This sample yields approximately 190,000 clones, of which roughly 82% are seen a single time; more than 6.5% belongs to the top ten. The sample consisted of PBMCs. Receptor source: a young man in good health and CMV-seropositive. CDR3s include the opening cysteine and the closing phenylalanine or tryptophan. D genes are given only for firm matches. Some rows mark clone size as missing; the rest say once, few, many or name a class of expanded clone.

TRBV19	TRBD1	TRBJ2-1	many	TGTGCCAGTAGGCAGGGACAGCGCGATGAGCAGTTCTTC	CASRQGQRDEQFF
TRBV6-5	TRBD1	TRBJ1-2	.	TGTGCCAGCAGTTCGACAGGGACTGGCTACACCTTC	CASSSTGTGYTF
TRBV11-2	.	TRBJ1-1	.	TGTGCCAGCAGCCCACTCGGCGGGACTGAAGCTTTCTTT	CASSPLGGTEAFF
TRBV28	.	TRBJ1-5	.	TGTGCCAGCAGCCCCTGGGAGGGCAATCAGCCCCAGCATTTT	CASSPWEGNQPQHF
TRBV4-3	.	TRBJ2-5	.	TGCGCCAGCAGCCAAGACGTGGGGGGGGCGGGGACCCAGTACTTC	CASSQDVGGAGTQYF
TRBV27	.	TRBJ2-2	.	TGTGCCAGCCAGAAGGGGTCCAACACCGGGGAGCTGTTTTTT	CASQKGSNTGELFF
TRBV11-2	.	TRBJ2-7	.	TGTGCCAGCAGACTCACTAGGGACACCTACGAGCAGTACTTC	CASRLTRDTYEQYF
TRBV4-3	TRBD1	TRBJ1-1	once	TGCGCCAGCAGCCAAAAAGTTACAGGGGGATCCACTGAAGCTTTCTTT	CASSQKVTGGSTEAFF
TRBV7-2	.	TRBJ2-1	.	TGTGCCAGCAGCTTAGCGGGCATCGGGGAGCTTCTCGCCGATGAGCAGTTCTTC	CASSLAGIGELLADEQFF
TRBV7-2	TRBD2	TRBJ2-5	once	TGTGCCAGCAGCTTAGCGGGCGGGAGGGTGGTAGAGACCCAGTACTTC	CASSLAGGRVVETQYF
TRBV29-1	.	TRBJ1-1	once	TGCAGCGTCAAAAGGGGGGGGAACACTGAAGCTTTCTTT	CSVKRGGNTEAFF
TRBV9	.	TRBJ2-1	once	TGTGCCAGCAGCGTAGTCAACAATGAGCAGTTCTTC	CASSVVNNEQFF
TRBV9	.	TRBJ2-6	.	TGTGCCAGCAGCGTAGCCGGGTTCGGGGCCAACGTCCTGACTTTC	CASSVAGFGANVLTF
TRBV27	.	TRBJ1-1	.	TGTGCCAGCAGTGCCCCGAGCCGGAACACTGAAGCTTTCTTT	CASSAPSRNTEAFF
TRBV5-4	.	TRBJ2-7	.	TGTGCCAGCAGAATTCCGGCCTACGAGCAGTACTTC	CASRIPAYEQYF
TRBV4-3	TRBD2	TRBJ2-1	.	TGCGCCAGCAGCCAGCTAGCGGGAGATTCCTACAATGAGCAGTTCTTC	CASSQLAGDSYNEQFF
TRBV16	TRBD1	TRBJ1-5	few	TGTGCCAGCAGCCAACCAGGACAGGGAATGAAGCCCCAGCATTTT	CASSQPGQGMKPQHF
TRBV13	TRBD2	TRBJ2-5	.	TGTGCCAGCAGCTTACGGGGGGGTCAAGAGACCCAGTACTTC	CASSLRGGQETQYF
TRBV19	.	TRBJ1-4	once	TGTGCCAGTAGTCCTGACCGAGGCTCAGGGGAAAAACTGTTTTTT	CASSPDRGSGEKLFF
TRBV7-8	TRBD1	TRBJ2-7	once	TGTGCCAGCAGCTCAGGACAGGGAGCCTACGAGCAGTACTTC	CASSSGQGAYEQYF
TRBV7-2	TRBD1	TRBJ1-4	.	TGTGCCAGTAGGGACAGGGGGCGACCGGAGAGCGAAAAACTGTTTTTT	CASRDRGRPESEKLFF
TRBV29-1	TRBD2	TRBJ2-1	.	TGCAGCGTTTCACGCGGCCCAGGGACTAGCGGGAGGTTCTCCTACAATGAGCAGTTCTTC	CSVSRGPGTSGRFSYNEQFF
TRBV19	TRBD1	TRBJ2-7	.	TGTGCCAGTGGGTGGCAGGGGGCCAACGAGCAGTACTTC	CASGWQGANEQYF
TRBV7-2	.	TRBJ1-1	.	TGTGCCAGCAGGACCCAGGGACAAAAAAACACTGAAGCTTTCTTT	CASRTQGQKNTEAFF
TRBV9	.	TRBJ1-4	.	TGTGCCAGCAGCGCCCTTGGGGAAGGGGCGCGTGAAAAACTGTTTTTT	CASSALGEGAREKLFF
TRBV28	.	TRBJ1-1	.	TGTGCCAGCAGTAGGTCGGGGGGGAACACTGAAGCTTTCTTT	CASSRSGGNTEAFF
TRBV28	.	TRBJ2-3	.	TGTGCCAGCACAGACGAGGGCCCCCGAGATACGCAGTATTTT	CASTDEGPRDTQYF
TRBV2	.	TRBJ2-3	.	TGTGCCGGGGGTAGCGGCGCGGGGGATACGCAGTATTTT	CAGGSGAGDTQYF
TRBV5-1	.	TRBJ1-1	once	TGCGCCAGTAGACAGAGGCCGAACACTGAAGCTTTCTTT	CASRQRPNTEAFF
TRBV19	.	TRBJ2-1	.	TGTGCCAGTAGTATGGTGGGACTCCTCAATGAGCAGTTCTTC	CASSMVGLLNEQFF
TRBV11-1	TRBD2	TRBJ2-1	.	TGTGCCAGCAGCAGGACTAGCGGGAGCGAGCAGTTCTTC	CASSRTSGSEQFF
TRBV7-9	.	TRBJ1-2	.	TGTGCCAGCAGCCGCGGGGAGAACTATGGCTACACCTTC	CASSRGENYGYTF
TRBV6-1	.	TRBJ1-2	once	TGTGCCAGCAGTTCCGGGGGAAGCGAATATGGCTACACCTTC	CASSSGGSEYGYTF
TRBV7-2	TRBD1	TRBJ1-1	.	TGTGCCAGCAGCTCAGGGACAGGGAACACTGAAGCTTTCTTT	CASSSGTGNTEAFF
TRBV4-3	.	TRBJ2-7	.	TGCGCCAGCAGCCAAGATGGGCGGGGCTCCTACGAGCAGTACTTC	CASSQDGRGSYEQYF
TRBV7-2	TRBD2	TRBJ2-2	.	TGTGCCAGCAGCCGTAAGGGACTAGCGGGCGACTCGAACACCGGGGAGCTGTTTTTT	CASSRKGLAGDSNTGELFF
TRBV5-1	.	TRBJ2-6	.	TGCGCCAGCATTGGGGGGACTCTAACTGGGGCCAACGTCCTGACTTTC	CASIGGTLTGANVLTF
TRBV28	.	TRBJ2-3	.	TGTGCCACATGGGGAGGAGGACTAAATACGCAGTATTTT	CATWGGGLNTQYF
TRBV19	TRBD1	TRBJ2-1	.	TGTGCCAGTAGGACGGACAGGGGGGGGTACAATGAGCAGTTCTTC	CASRTDRGGYNEQFF
TRBV11-2	.	TRBJ2-1	.	TGTGCCAGCAGCTTAGGACTCTTAAGCTCCTACAATGAGCAGTTCTTC	CASSLGLLSSYNEQFF
TRBV4-1	.	TRBJ2-1	few	TGCGCCAGCAGCCAAAAGGGCGGACATTACAATGAGCAGTTCTTC	CASSQKGGHYNEQFF
TRBV30	.	TRBJ2-5	.	TGTGCCTTCAACGGACAGTGGGAGACCCAGTACTTC	CAFNGQWETQYF
TRBV7-3	.	TRBJ2-7	.	TGTGCCAGCAGCCTGGAGGCCGGGAACGAGCAGTACTTC	CASSLEAGNEQYF